This T cell receptor beta chain was recovered during a study of blood T cell repertoires in COVID-19. Turning to the study itself: From the United States, Italy and Spain came samples of acute and convalescent COVID-19.

Sequenced by immunoSEQ multiplex PCR; TCRdb stores in-frame clones only, minus some. The data hold 250,000 to 400,000 clones, with approximately 89% observed a single time. Germline CDR1 and CDR2: SGHRS and YFSETQ. With 0 bases removed from V and 5 bases from J, the gap between germline ends came to 12 bases. The CDR3 runs to 14 residues. The clonotype comes from a woman aged 25 to 39 who had recovered from COVID-19. V is TRBV5-1 and J is TRBJ2-7; D possibly corresponds to TRBD1 (6 bases). The source material was PBMCs or T cells enriched from blood (not recorded which). The CDR3 nucleotides read TGCGCCAGCAGCTTGGATACAGGGATCCACGAGCAGTACTTC. Translation: CASSLDTGIHEQYF. Full variable domain (rest looked up from reference TRBV5-1 and TRBJ2-7): KAGVTQTPRYLIKTRGQQVTLSCSPISGHRSVSWYQQTPGQGLQFLFEYFSETQRNKGNFPGRFSGRQFSNSRSEMNVSTLELGDSALYLCASSLDTGIHEQYFGPGTRLTVT.